Sequencing of this T cell receptor (beta chain) was carried out in a study of somatic mutations in cytotoxic T cells in rheumatoid arthritis. Across the study: Patient blood was drawn as 30 ml EDTA; the draw came right after diagnosis and before any treatment.

CDR1 is MNHEY, CDR2 SMNVEV, per germline (reference sequence). The CDR3 consists of 19 residues. After removal of 5 bases from V and 1 base from J, the junction contained 14 bases not matched to a gene. Produced via immunoSEQ multiplex PCR; TCRdb's table is partial and in-frame only. The table records roughly 10,000 clones, approximately 80% of them present only once. This receptor was identified in an adult with rheumatoid arthritis. Sequencing used CD8+ T cells sorted from blood. This chain connects TRBV27 to TRBJ2-6; 7 bases are a match to TRBD2. CDR3 residues: CASSPMRAREGSGANVLTF. The CDR3 nucleotides read TGTGCCAGCAGTCCCATGAGGGCCAGGGAGGGTTCTGGGGCCAACGTCCTGACTTTC.